This T cell receptor beta chain is drawn from a study of shared clonotypes between healthy human individuals. Whole-study results and caveats: Limited genetic and exposure-history diversity came from having few donors. Researchers found naive subsets generally carried larger estimated richness than memory subsets.

Trimming took 2 bases from V and 0 from J, leaving 7 bases between them. The CDR3 sequence is 15 residues long. CDR1 ENHRY and CDR2 SYGVKD come from the germline V gene. Measured with immunoSEQ multiplex PCR; TCRdb has only the in-frame clones, and not every one. The table lists 2 million to 2.5 million clones, 95% of them singletons, with less than 0.15% in the top ten. Remarks on this clone: The antigen is unknown.

The V call is TRBV10-3, the J call TRBJ1-4; D possibly corresponds to TRBD1 (5 bases). This clonotype was obtained from a man aged 18 to 29 in good health. Sequencing was done on a sample of naive CD4+ T cells sorted from blood. Regarding subset: CD45RA+ positively selected. CDR3: CAISEGAATNEKLFF. The CDR3 nucleotides are TGTGCCATCAGTGAGGGGGCCGCAACTAATGAAAAACTGTTTTTT.